Described below is a single TCR beta chain sequence and its context. The protocol was immunoSEQ multiplex PCR, while the TCRdb copy is restricted to in-frame clones and leaves out a portion. The table records 250,000 to 400,000 clones, under 90% of them present only once. The data are from a study of blood T cell repertoires in COVID-19. About the study: Spain, Italy and the United States supplied samples that represented acute and convalescent COVID-19.

CDR3 size: 15 residues. Germline lookup yields CDR1 MGHRA and CDR2 YSYEKL. V shed 4 bases and J 0 bases; nucleotides not matched to a gene: 4. V usage is TRBV4-1 and J usage is TRBJ1-2; 8 bases match TRBD1. The clonotype was recovered from a woman between 25 and 40 years old with COVID-19, enrolled during active disease. Sequencing used peripheral blood. The CDR3 sequence is CASSPPGQANYGYTF. DNA for the CDR3: TGCGCCAGCAGCCCGCCGGGACAGGCTAACTATGGCTACACCTTC.